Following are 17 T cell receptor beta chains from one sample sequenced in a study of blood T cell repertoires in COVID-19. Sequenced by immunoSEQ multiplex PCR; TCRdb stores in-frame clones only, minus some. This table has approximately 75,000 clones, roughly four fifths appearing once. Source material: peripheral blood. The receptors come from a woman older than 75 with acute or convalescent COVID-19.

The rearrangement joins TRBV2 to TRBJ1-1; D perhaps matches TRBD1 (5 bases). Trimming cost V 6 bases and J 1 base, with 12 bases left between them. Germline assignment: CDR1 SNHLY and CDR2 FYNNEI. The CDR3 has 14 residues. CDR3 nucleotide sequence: TGTGCCAGCAGCCGAAATGACAGGAACACTGAAGCTTTCTTT. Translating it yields CASSRNDRNTEAFF.

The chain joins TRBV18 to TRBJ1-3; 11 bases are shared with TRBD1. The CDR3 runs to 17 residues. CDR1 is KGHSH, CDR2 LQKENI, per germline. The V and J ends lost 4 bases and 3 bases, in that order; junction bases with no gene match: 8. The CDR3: CASSLGTGGIIGNTIYF. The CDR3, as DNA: TGTGCCAGCTCACTCGGGACAGGGGGAATCATTGGAAACACCATATATTTT.

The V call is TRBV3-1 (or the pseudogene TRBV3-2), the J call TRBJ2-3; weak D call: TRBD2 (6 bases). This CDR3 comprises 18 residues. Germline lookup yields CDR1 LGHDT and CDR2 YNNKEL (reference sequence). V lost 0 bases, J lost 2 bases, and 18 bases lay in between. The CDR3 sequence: CASSQDSVGRGLTDTQYF. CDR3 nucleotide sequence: TGTGCCAGCAGCCAAGACTCCGTTGGGCGGGGTCTCACAGATACGCAGTATTTT.

The CDR3 nucleotides are TGTGCCAGCAGCTCCCAGACAGGGATCCGAAACATTCAGTACTTC. This sequence encodes CASSSQTGIRNIQYF. The V gene is TRBV7-9, the J gene TRBJ2-4; 7 bases line up with TRBD1. Losses at the gene ends were 4 bases for V and 6 bases for J; bases not matched to a gene: 9. CDR3 length: 15 residues. Germline CDR1 SEHNR, CDR2 FQNEAQ (reference sequence). Together with reference TRBV7-9 and TRBJ2-4, the CDR3 gives the full variable domain: DTGVSQNPRHKITKRGQNVTFRCDPISEHNRLYWYRQTLGQGPEFLTYFQNEAQLEKSRLLSDRFSAERPKGSFSTLEIQRTEQGDSAMYLCASSSQTGIRNIQYFGAGTRLSVL.

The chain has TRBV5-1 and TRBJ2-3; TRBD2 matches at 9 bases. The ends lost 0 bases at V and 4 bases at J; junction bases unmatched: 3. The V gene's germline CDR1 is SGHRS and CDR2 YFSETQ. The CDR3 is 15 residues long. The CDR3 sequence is CASSLGGGAADTQYF. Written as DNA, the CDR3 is TGCGCCAGCAGCTTGGGCGGGGGGGCGGCAGATACGCAGTATTTT.

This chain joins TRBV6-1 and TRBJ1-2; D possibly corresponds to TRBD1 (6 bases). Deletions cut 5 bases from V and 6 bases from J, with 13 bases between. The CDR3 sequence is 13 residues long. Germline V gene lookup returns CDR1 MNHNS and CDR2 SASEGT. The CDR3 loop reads CASSSGGKDGYTF. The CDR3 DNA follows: TGTGCCAGCAGTTCTGGGGGCAAGGATGGCTACACCTTC.

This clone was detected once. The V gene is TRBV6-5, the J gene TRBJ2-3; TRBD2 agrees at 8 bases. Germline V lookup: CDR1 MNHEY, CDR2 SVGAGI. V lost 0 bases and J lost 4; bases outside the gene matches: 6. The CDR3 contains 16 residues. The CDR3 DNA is TGTGCCAGCAGTTACTCACCCGGGGGGGCCTCAGATACGCAGTATTTT. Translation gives CASSYSPGGASDTQYF.

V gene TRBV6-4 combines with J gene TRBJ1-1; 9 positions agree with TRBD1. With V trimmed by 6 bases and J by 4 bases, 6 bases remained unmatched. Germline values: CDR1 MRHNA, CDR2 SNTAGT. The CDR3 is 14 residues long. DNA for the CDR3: TGTGCCAGCAGACACAGGGGGCAAGGCACTGAAGCTTTCTTT. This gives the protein CASRHRGQGTEAFF.

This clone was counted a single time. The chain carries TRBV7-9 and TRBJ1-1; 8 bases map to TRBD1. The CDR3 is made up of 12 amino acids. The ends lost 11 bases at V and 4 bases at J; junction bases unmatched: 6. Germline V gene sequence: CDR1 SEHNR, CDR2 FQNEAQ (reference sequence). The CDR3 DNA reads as TGTGCCGGACTACAGGGGGTCACTGAAGCTTTCTTT. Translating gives CAGLQGVTEAFF.

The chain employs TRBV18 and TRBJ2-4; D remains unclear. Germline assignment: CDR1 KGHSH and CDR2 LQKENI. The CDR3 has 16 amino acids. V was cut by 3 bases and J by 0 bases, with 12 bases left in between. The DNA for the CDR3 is TGTGCCAGCTCACCTGTAGTAAATTTAGCCAAAAACATTCAGTACTTC. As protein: CASSPVVNLAKNIQYF. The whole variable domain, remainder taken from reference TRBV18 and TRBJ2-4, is NAGVMQNPRHLVRRRGQEARLRCSPMKGHSHVYWYRQLPEEGLKFMVYLQKENIIDESGMPKERFSAEFPKEGPSILRIQQVVRGDSAAYFCASSPVVNLAKNIQYFGAGTRLSVL.

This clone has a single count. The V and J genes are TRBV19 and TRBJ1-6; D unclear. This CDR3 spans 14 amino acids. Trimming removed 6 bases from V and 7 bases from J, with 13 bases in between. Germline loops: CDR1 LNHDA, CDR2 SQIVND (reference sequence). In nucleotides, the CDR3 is TGTGCCAGTAGCCTCTTGGGCCCCAATTCACCCCTCCACTTT. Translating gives CASSLLGPNSPLHF. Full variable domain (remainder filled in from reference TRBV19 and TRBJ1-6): DGGITQSPKYLFRKEGQNVTLSCEQNLNHDAMYWYRQDPGQGLRLIYYSQIVNDFQKGDIAEGYSVSREKKESFPLTVTSAQKNPTAFYLCASSLLGPNSPLHFGNGTRLTVT.

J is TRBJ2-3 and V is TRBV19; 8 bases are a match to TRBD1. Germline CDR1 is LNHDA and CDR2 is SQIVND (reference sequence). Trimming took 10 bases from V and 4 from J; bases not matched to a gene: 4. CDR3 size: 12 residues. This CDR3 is CATGQGADTQYF. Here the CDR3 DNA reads TGTGCCACAGGACAGGGCGCAGATACGCAGTATTTT.

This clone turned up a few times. In DNA, the CDR3 is TGTGCCAGCAGCCCCACGACAGGGGGCGCCAACTATGGCTACACCTTC. Its protein product is CASSPTTGGANYGYTF. This chain connects TRBV9 to TRBJ1-2; TRBD1 matches 10 bases. The CDR3 totals 16 residues. Looked up from germline, CDR1 is SGDLS and CDR2 is YYNGEE. The ends lost 4 bases at V and 2 bases at J; junction bases unmatched: 8.

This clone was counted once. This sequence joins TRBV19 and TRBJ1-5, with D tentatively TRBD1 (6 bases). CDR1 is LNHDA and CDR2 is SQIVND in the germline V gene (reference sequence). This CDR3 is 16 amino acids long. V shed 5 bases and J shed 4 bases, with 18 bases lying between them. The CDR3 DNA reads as TGTGCCAGTAGTCCCCGAATGACAGGTCCTAATCAGCCCCAGCATTTT. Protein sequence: CASSPRMTGPNQPQHF.

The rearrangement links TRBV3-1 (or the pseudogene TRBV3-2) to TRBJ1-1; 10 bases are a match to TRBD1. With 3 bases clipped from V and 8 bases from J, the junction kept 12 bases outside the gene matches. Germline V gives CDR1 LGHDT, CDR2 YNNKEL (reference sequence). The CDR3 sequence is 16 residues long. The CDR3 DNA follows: TGTGCCAGCAGCCAGGTTCGGGACAGGGGAGCTGGGGAAGCTTTCTTT. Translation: CASSQVRDRGAGEAFF.

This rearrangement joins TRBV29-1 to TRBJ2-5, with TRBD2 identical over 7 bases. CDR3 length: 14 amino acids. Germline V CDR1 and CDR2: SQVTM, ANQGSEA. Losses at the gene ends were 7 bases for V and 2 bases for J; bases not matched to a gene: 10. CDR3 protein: CSATRGGVQETQYF. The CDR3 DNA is TGCAGCGCCACCCGTGGGGGGGTGCAAGAGACCCAGTACTTC.

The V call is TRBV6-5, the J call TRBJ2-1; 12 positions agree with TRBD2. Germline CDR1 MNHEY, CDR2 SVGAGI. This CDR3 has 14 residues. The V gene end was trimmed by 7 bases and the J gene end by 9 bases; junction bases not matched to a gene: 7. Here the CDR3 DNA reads TGTGCCAGCAATCCGGGACTAGCGGGCACTGAGCAGTTCTTC. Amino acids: CASNPGLAGTEQFF.